These 17 T cell receptor beta chains originate from one sample sequenced in a study of shared clonotypes between healthy human individuals. The assay was immunoSEQ multiplex PCR, and TCRdb's table has in-frame clones only and misses some. The data contain roughly 510,000 clones, about 75% of them seen just once; the ten biggest clones take up about an eighth. Sequencing was performed on PBMCs. The receptors come from a woman aged 40 to 50 in good health. Some clones in this sample may be carry-over from other donors' samples.

The chain couples TRBV15 to TRBJ2-7; 9 positions agree with TRBD1. V trimming: 0 bases; J trimming: 2 bases; junction bases outside the gene matches: 5. In germline, CDR1 is LNHNV, CDR2 YYDKDF (reference sequence). This CDR3 has 16 amino acids. DNA for the CDR3: TGTGCCACCAGCAGAGATCGTAGGGACAGGGCCTACGAGCAGTACTTC. Protein sequence: CATSRDRRDRAYEQYF. Variable domain in full (rest from reference TRBV15 and TRBJ2-7): DAMVIQNPRYQVTQFGKPVTLSCSQTLNHNVMYWYQQKSSQAPKLLFHYYDKDFNNEADTPDNFQSRRPNTSFCFLDIRSPGLGDTAMYLCATSRDRRDRAYEQYFGPGTRLTVT.

The chain recombines TRBV5-1 with TRBJ1-1, with D possibly TRBD1 on 5 matching bases. The germline V gene encodes CDR1 SGHRS and CDR2 YFSETQ. V lost 0 bases to trimming and J lost 6 bases, with 9 bases between them. This CDR3 contains 13 residues. The chain's CDR3 is CASSLGGSPEAFF. The CDR3 DNA is TGCGCCAGCAGCTTGGGGGGGAGCCCTGAAGCTTTCTTT.

This clone turned up a few times. J is TRBJ1-5 and V is TRBV7-2; possible D gene TRBD1, 5 bases. The germline V gene has CDR1 SGHTA and CDR2 FQGNSA. The CDR3 extends over 15 amino acids. V lost 2 bases to trimming and J lost 4 bases, with 12 bases between them. CDR3 residues: CASSLFGGGNQPQHF. In DNA form, the CDR3 reads TGTGCCAGCAGCTTATTTGGGGGAGGAAATCAGCCCCAGCATTTT.

This sequence joins TRBV18 and TRBJ2-4, with D perhaps matching TRBD2 (6 bases). The CDR3 runs 18 residues. The germline gives CDR1 KGHSH, CDR2 LQKENI. Deletions cut 1 base from V and 0 bases from J, with 16 bases between. CDR3 in amino acids: CASSPRWRAPLAKNIQYF. CDR3 in DNA: TGTGCCAGCTCACCACGGTGGAGGGCCCCGTTAGCCAAAAACATTCAGTACTTC.

For this clone: Other DNA variants within this sample encode the same CDR3. The rearrangement joins TRBV28 to TRBJ1-4; D is unclear. Trimming cost V 2 bases and J 5 bases, with 6 bases left between them. The CDR3 contains 13 residues. Germline V CDR1 and CDR2: MDHEN, SYDVKM. This CDR3 is CASSLQTNEKLFF. In DNA, the CDR3 is TGTGCCAGCAGTTTACAGACGAATGAAAAACTGTTTTTT.

In DNA, the CDR3 is TGCAGCGGCAGCACACCCGGGACGGGGAAGGAGACCCAGTACTTC. This translates into CSGSTPGTGKETQYF. J is TRBJ2-5 and V is TRBV29-1; D is possibly TRBD1 or TRBD2 (5 bases each). Trimming took off 7 bases at V and 5 bases at J, with 23 bases between the two ends. The CDR3 totals 15 residues. Germline V CDR1 and CDR2: SQVTM, ANQGSEA.

The V call is TRBV28, the J call TRBJ2-7, with D hard to call. Germline CDR1 reads MDHEN; CDR2 reads SYDVKM. This CDR3 is built from 13 residues. V lost 4 bases and J lost 3, with 10 bases in between. DNA for the CDR3: TGTGCCAGCAGTTCCCCGGCCTTCTACGAGCAGTACTTC. This gives the protein CASSSPAFYEQYF.

In its sample, this clone was seen a few times. The rearrangement links TRBV14 to TRBJ1-5; D may be TRBD1 (5 bases). The CDR3 extends over 14 amino acids. Germline V CDR1 and CDR2: SGHDN, FVKESK. V shed 4 bases and J shed 4 bases, with 11 bases lying between them. CDR3 residues: CASSLGTENQPQHF. The CDR3 DNA reads as TGTGCCAGCAGCCTGGGGACGGAGAATCAGCCCCAGCATTTT.

The chain recombines TRBV4-2 with TRBJ1-4; 8 nucleotides agree with TRBD1. Germline CDR1 and CDR2: LGHNA and YNFKEQ. V was clipped by 6 bases and J by 7 bases; unmatched bases: 7. This CDR3 is built from 14 residues. CDR3 bases: TGTGCCAGCAGAAGGCAGGGGGCGGGTGAAAAACTGTTTTTT. This sequence encodes CASRRQGAGEKLFF.

The J gene is TRBJ2-3, the V gene TRBV23-1; 11 bases fit TRBD1. TRBV23-1 is assigned to the ORF class and has an uncertain function. The CDR3 length is 18 residues. V gave up 4 bases and J gave up 4 bases; unmatched junction bases: 13. CDR3 protein: CASSPAFPWTGGADTQYF. In nucleotides, the CDR3 is TGCGCCAGCAGTCCAGCGTTTCCCTGGACAGGGGGCGCAGATACGCAGTATTTT.

The chain has TRBV30 and TRBJ1-2, with D possibly TRBD1 on 6 matching bases. The CDR3 is 13 amino acids. In germline, CDR1 is GTSNPN, CDR2 SVGIG (reference sequence). Trimming pared 0 bases from V and 8 bases from J, leaving 13 bases between. CDR3 nucleotides: TGTGCCTGGAGTGTACAGGGACGGGTCGGCTACACCTTC. Its translation: CAWSVQGRVGYTF.

This rearrangement joins TRBV28 to TRBJ1-6; TRBD1 is a possible D gene (6 bases). Trimming cost V 10 bases and J 10 bases, with 23 bases left between them. The CDR3 sequence is 15 residues long. Germline V gives CDR1 MDHEN, CDR2 SYDVKM. As DNA, the CDR3 is TGTGCCACCAATGGGGGCAGGGGAATTTCGTCACCCCTCCACTTT. Its protein product is CATNGGRGISSPLHF.

This clone turned up a few times. The rearrangement uses TRBV7-6 and TRBJ1-1; D call uncertain. V was clipped by 5 bases and J by 0 bases, with 16 bases between them. The CDR3 runs to 16 residues. Germline CDR1 SGHVS, CDR2 FNYEAQ. For the CDR3, the DNA is TGTGCCAGCAGCCCCGACCTTGGAGGGTTGAACACTGAAGCTTTCTTT. This codes for CASSPDLGGLNTEAFF.

This clone appeared a few times. This chain connects TRBV25-1 to TRBJ1-1; 9 bases agree with TRBD1. Germline V gene data show CDR1 as MGHDK and CDR2 as SYGVNS. The CDR3 is 15 residues long. With 2 bases clipped from V and 6 bases from J, the junction kept 7 bases outside the gene matches. CDR3 loop: CASSELGQGFAEAFF. Here the CDR3 DNA reads TGTGCCAGCAGTGAACTGGGACAGGGATTCGCTGAAGCTTTCTTT.

Notes on this clone: The sample holds other DNA sequences that translate to the same CDR3. The genes are TRBV5-4 and TRBJ2-5, with 12 bases fitting TRBD2. Near its end, the DNA agrees better with TRBJ2-7, so the J call may be wrong. The CDR3 length is 15 residues. Per germline, CDR1 SGHNT and CDR2 YYREEE (reference sequence). The CDR3 reads CASSPGLAGSYEQYF. As DNA, the CDR3 is TGTGCCAGCAGCCCTGGACTAGCGGGGTCCTACGAGCAGTACTTC.

This chain connects TRBV27 to TRBJ1-2; the match to TRBD1 covers 8 bases. After removal of 3 bases from V and 4 bases from J, the junction contained 10 bases not matched to a gene. There are 16 residues in the CDR3. Germline V CDR1 and CDR2: MNHEY, SMNVEV (reference sequence). For the CDR3, the DNA is TGTGCCAGCAGTTTCCACACAGGGGGTCTTGGCTATGGCTACACCTTC. The encoded protein is CASSFHTGGLGYGYTF.

V usage is TRBV4-1 and J usage is TRBJ2-5; D not certain. The V and J ends lost 9 bases and 4 bases respectively, with 12 bases between them. Germline CDR1 and CDR2: MGHRA and YSYEKL. The CDR3 covers 12 residues. This CDR3 reads CASSWVGETQYF. The CDR3 DNA sequence: TGCGCCAGTTCGTGGGTGGGAGAGACCCAGTACTTC.